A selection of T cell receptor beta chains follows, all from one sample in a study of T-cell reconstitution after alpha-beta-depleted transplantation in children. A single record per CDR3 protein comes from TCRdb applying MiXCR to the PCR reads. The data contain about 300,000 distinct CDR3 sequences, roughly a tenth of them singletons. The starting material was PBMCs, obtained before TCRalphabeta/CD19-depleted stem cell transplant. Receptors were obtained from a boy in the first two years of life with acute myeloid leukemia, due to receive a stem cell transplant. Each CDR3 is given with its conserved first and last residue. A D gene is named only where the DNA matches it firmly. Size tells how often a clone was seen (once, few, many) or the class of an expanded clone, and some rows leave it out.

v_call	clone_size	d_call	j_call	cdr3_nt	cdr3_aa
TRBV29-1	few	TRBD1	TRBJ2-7	TGCAGCGTTGGGTGGCTAACAGGGGGGCTATTCGAGCAGTACTTC	CSVGWLTGGLFEQYF
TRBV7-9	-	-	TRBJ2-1	TGTGCCACCCAGACGAAATGGGGGAATGAGCAGTTCTTC	CATQTKWGNEQFF
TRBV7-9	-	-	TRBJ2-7	TGTGCCAGCAGCTTAGGGGCAAACTACGAGCAGTACTTC	CASSLGANYEQYF
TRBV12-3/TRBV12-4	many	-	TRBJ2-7	TGTGCCAGCAGTTTAATCCCACAGCTGCCCTACGAGCAGTACTTC	CASSLIPQLPYEQYF
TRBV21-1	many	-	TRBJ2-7	TGTGCCAGCAGCAAAGCCGGCAACTCCTACGAGCAGTACTTC	CASSKAGNSYEQYF
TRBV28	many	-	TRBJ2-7	TGTGCCAGCAGTTCCTTCCAGGGGAATTTTCGTTACGAGCAGTACTTC	CASSSFQGNFRYEQYF
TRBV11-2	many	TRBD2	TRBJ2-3	TGTGCCAGCAGCTTAATTTCGGGACTAGCGGCAGATACGCAGTATTTT	CASSLISGLAADTQYF
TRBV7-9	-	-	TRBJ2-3	TGTGCCAGCAGACTGGGCGGAAGCACAGATACGCAGTATTTT	CASRLGGSTDTQYF
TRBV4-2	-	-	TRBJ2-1	TGTGCCAGCAGCCAAGATCTAAGGGGCTCCTACAATGAGCAGTTCTTC	CASSQDLRGSYNEQFF
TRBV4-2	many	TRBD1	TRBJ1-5	TGTGCCAGCAGCCAAGATCGGGACAGGGGGCAGCCCCAGCATTTT	CASSQDRDRGQPQHF
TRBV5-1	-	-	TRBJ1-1	TGCGCCAGCAGCTTGGCCGTCCCTACAGGGACTGAAGCTTTCTTT	CASSLAVPTGTEAFF
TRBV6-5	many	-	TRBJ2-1	TGTGCCAGCAGCTTAGTCGGGGGGCTCTTCCCGTACAATGAGCAGTTCTTC	CASSLVGGLFPYNEQFF
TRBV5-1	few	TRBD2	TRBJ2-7	TGCGCCAGCAGCGATCGGACTAGCGGGAGGTCCTACGAGCAGTACTTC	CASSDRTSGRSYEQYF
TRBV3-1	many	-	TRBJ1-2	TGTGCCAGCAGCCAAAAAGGGGGGTATGGCTACACCTTC	CASSQKGGYGYTF
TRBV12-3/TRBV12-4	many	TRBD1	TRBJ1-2	TGTGCCAGCACCTTAGGGCAGGGGGCGTTTGGCTACACCTTC	CASTLGQGAFGYTF
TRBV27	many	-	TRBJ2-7	TGTGCCAGCAGTTACAACTCCTACGAGCAGTACTTC	CASSYNSYEQYF
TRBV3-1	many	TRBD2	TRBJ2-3	TGTGCCAGCAGCCAAGAAGCCCGACTAGCGGGAGCCACAGATACGCAGTATTTT	CASSQEARLAGATDTQYF
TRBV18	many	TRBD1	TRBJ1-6	TGTGCCAGCTCCCGGACAGGGTATAATTCACCCCTCCACTTT	CASSRTGYNSPLHF
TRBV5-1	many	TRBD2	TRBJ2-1	TGCGCCAGCAGCTTAAGGCGGGAGAGGAATGAGCAGTTCTTC	CASSLRRERNEQFF
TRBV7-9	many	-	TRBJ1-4	TGTGCCAGCAGCCCACGGGACCTGGATGAAAAACTGTTTTTT	CASSPRDLDEKLFF
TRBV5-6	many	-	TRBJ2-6	TGTGCCAGCAGCTTGGGGACAGCCCTCTCTGGGGCCAACGTCCTGACTTTC	CASSLGTALSGANVLTF
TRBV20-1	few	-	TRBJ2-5	TGCAGTGCTAGACTAGCGTTGTACCAAGAGACCCAGTACTTC	CSARLALYQETQYF
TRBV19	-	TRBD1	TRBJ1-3	TGTGCCAGTAGTCCAAGAGGACAGGGAGGAATCGGGTCTGGAAACACCATATATTTT	CASSPRGQGGIGSGNTIYF
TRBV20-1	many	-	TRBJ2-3	TGCAGTGCTCCGGGATGGGCTAGCACAGATACGCAGTATTTT	CSAPGWASTDTQYF
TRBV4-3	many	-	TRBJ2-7	TGCGCCAGCAGCCAAGATAGCGGAGGGCGAGGCGAGCAGTACTTC	CASSQDSGGRGEQYF
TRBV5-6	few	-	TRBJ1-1	TGTGCCAGCAGCTTTGGGACAATGAACACTGAAGCTTTCTTT	CASSFGTMNTEAFF
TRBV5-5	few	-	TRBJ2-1	TGTGCCAGCAGCCTCTGGATGAATGAGCAGTTCTTC	CASSLWMNEQFF
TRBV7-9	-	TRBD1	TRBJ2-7	TGTGCCAGCAGCTCGGGACAGGAGATCTCCTACGAGCAGTACTTC	CASSSGQEISYEQYF
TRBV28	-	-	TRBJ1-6	TGTGCCAGCAGTTTATCCGGGCCGAGGGACCGGAGGAATTCACCCCTCCACTTT	CASSLSGPRDRRNSPLHF
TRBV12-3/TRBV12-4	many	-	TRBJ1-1	TGTGCCAGCAGTTTAAGGGTAGGGAAGGCTGAAGCTTTCTTT	CASSLRVGKAEAFF
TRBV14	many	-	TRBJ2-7	TGTGCCAGCAGCCAAGAACGGGTCTACGAGCAGTACTTC	CASSQERVYEQYF
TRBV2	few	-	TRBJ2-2	TGTGCCAGCAGTCTAGCTGACGGGGAGCTGTTTTTT	CASSLADGELFF
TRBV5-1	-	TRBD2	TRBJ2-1	TGCGCCAGCAGCTTGGTATCTGGACTAGCGGGAGAGGTCAATGAGCAGTTCTTC	CASSLVSGLAGEVNEQFF
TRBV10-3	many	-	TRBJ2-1	TGTGCCATCAGTGAGTTCTTCCCCGGGACTTACCTCAATGAGCAGTTCTTC	CAISEFFPGTYLNEQFF
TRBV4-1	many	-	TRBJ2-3	TGCGCCAGCAGCCAAGATTCAACATACCGCACAGATACGCAGTATTTT	CASSQDSTYRTDTQYF
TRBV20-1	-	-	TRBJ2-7	TGCAGTGCTAGAGCTCCATCCCGGCCTGAGCAGTACTTC	CSARAPSRPEQYF